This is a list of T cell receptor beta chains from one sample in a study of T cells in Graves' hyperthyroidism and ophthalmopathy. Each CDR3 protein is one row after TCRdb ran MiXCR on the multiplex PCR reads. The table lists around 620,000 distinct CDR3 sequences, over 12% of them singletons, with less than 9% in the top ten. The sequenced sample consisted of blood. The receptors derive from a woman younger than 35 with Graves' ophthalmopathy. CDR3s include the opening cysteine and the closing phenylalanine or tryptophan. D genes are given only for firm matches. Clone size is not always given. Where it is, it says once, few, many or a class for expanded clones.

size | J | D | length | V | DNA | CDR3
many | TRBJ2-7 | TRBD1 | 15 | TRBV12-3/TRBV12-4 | TGTGCCAGCAGTTTACGAATGGACAGGGGCTACGAGCAGTACTTC | CASSLRMDRGYEQYF
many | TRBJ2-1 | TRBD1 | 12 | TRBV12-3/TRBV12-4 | TGTGCCAGCAGTTTGGACAGGGTTGAGCAGTTCTTC | CASSLDRVEQFF
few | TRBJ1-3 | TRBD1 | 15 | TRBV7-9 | TGTGCCAGCAGCCGCGGGACAGGGGTTGGAAACACCATATATTTT | CASSRGTGVGNTIYF
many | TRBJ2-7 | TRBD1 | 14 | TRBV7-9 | TGTGCCAGCAGCCAAGCGGGACAGGGGGCTGAGCAGTACTTC | CASSQAGQGAEQYF
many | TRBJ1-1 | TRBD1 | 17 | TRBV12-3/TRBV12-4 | TGTGCCAGCAGTTTAGCGACCTCCGGGACAGGGGGCACTGAAGCTTTCTTT | CASSLATSGTGGTEAFF
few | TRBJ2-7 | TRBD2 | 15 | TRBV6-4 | TGTGCCAGCAGTGACTCGATGACTAGCGTCCACGAGCAGTACTTC | CASSDSMTSVHEQYF
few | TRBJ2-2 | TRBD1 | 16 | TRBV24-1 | TGTGCCACCAGTGACGGGACAGGGTGGGACACCGGGGAGCTGTTTTTT | CATSDGTGWDTGELFF
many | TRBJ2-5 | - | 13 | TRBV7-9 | TGTGCCAGTGGGCAACAGGGGAGGGAGACCCAGTACTTC | CASGQQGRETQYF
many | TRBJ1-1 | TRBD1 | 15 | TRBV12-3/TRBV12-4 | TGTGCCAGCAGTCGTACAGACAGGGGTAACACTGAAGCTTTCTTT | CASSRTDRGNTEAFF
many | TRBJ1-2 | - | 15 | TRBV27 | TGTGCCAGCAGAGTCCGGGGGTCCGACTTCTATGGCTACACCTTC | CASRVRGSDFYGYTF
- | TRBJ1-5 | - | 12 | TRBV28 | TGTGCCAGCGGGACCTCCCTCCAGCCCCAGCATTTT | CASGTSLQPQHF
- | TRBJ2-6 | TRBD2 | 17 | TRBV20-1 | TGCAGTGCTACGAGGACTAGCGGGAGCACTGGGGCCAACGTCCTGACTTTC | CSATRTSGSTGANVLTF
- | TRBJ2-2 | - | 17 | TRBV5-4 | TGTGCCAGCAGCTTTTACGACAGTTGGTTTGGTACCGGGGAGCTGTTTTTT | CASSFYDSWFGTGELFF
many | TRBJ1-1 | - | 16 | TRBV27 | TGTGCCAGCAGTACCTACACGGCGGGCAAGAACACTGAAGCTTTCTTT | CASSTYTAGKNTEAFF
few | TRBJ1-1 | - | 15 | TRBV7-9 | TGTGCCAGCAGCTTAGTTTCCTTAAATGGGCCAGGGGCTTTCTTT | CASSLVSLNGPGAFF
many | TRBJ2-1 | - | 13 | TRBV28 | TGTGCCAGCATACCCGCGGATTACAATGAGCAGTTCTTC | CASIPADYNEQFF
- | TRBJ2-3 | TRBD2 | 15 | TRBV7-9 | TGTGCCAGCGGGGGACTAGCGGGACTTACAGATACGCAGTATTTT | CASGGLAGLTDTQYF
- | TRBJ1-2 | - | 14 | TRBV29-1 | TGCAGCGTGTGGACGGGTCCCGATAACTATGGCTACACCTTC | CSVWTGPDNYGYTF
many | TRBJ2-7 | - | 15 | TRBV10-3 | TGTGCCATCAGTGAGCCCCCGACGGCCGTCTACGAGCAGTACTTC | CAISEPPTAVYEQYF